Below, 10 T cell receptor beta chains from the same sample are listed, as sequenced in a study of shared clonotypes between healthy human individuals. Only in-frame clones appear in the TCRdb table, and some are missing; sequencing was by immunoSEQ multiplex PCR. This repertoire shows 1.5 million to 2.5 million clones, about 95% found once; its top ten account for under 1.5%. Positively selected for CCR7, the CD45RO-negative cells used as naive CD8 cells excluded terminally differentiated effector memory CD45RA+ cells. The sample consisted of naive CD8+ T cells sorted from blood. The receptors come from a man aged 18 to 29 in good health.

The CDR3 spells CASSEESYTGELFF. In DNA, the CDR3 is TGTGCCAGCAGCGAAGAATCTTACACCGGGGAGCTGTTTTTT. This chain uses TRBV9 with TRBJ2-2; D not resolved. CDR1 SGDLS and CDR2 YYNGEE come from the germline V gene. Trimming took off 3 bases at V and 3 bases at J, with 9 bases between the two ends. The CDR3 has 14 residues. Based on the CDR3 plus reference TRBV9 and TRBJ2-2, the full variable domain is DSGVTQTPKHLITATGQRVTLRCSPRSGDLSVYWYQQSLDQGLQFLIQYYNGEERAKGNILERFSAQQFPDLHSELNLSSLELGDSALYFCASSEESYTGELFFGEGSRLTVL.

The V call is TRBV7-9, the J call TRBJ1-2, with D maybe TRBD1 (5 bases). Germline V gene lookup returns CDR1 SEHNR and CDR2 FQNEAQ (reference sequence). This CDR3 spans 13 amino acids. V dropped 1 base and J dropped 3 bases, with 6 bases sitting between them. CDR3 protein: CASSLEGYYGYTF. In DNA form, the CDR3 reads TGTGCCAGCAGCTTAGAGGGGTACTATGGCTACACCTTC.

This chain uses TRBV27 with TRBJ2-7; 9 bases fit TRBD1. The ends lost 5 bases at V and 9 bases at J; junction bases unmatched: 8. This CDR3 has 13 residues. Per the germline V gene, CDR1 is MNHEY and CDR2 is SMNVEV (reference sequence). CDR3 region: CASSMDRGSWQYF. As DNA, the CDR3 is TGTGCCAGCAGTATGGACAGGGGTTCGTGGCAGTACTTC.

The chain couples TRBV11-2 to TRBJ1-6; D remains ambiguous. The V gene's germline CDR1 is SGHAT and CDR2 FQNNGV. The CDR3 contains 15 residues. V gave up 5 bases and J gave up 0 bases, with 8 bases separating them. CDR3 nucleotide sequence: TGTGCCAGCAGCGTAGGGAGCTCCTATAATTCACCCCTCCACTTT. Translating it yields CASSVGSSYNSPLHF.

This clone was detected once. The V gene is TRBV27, the J gene TRBJ1-6; TRBD1 matches 10 bases. Germline CDR1 reads MNHEY; CDR2 reads SMNVEV (reference sequence). The V segment lost 5 bases and the J segment 10 bases; nucleotides outside the gene matches: 5. The CDR3 is 14 residues long. The CDR3 loop is CASSPGQGTSPLHF. In nucleotides, the CDR3 is TGTGCCAGCAGTCCGGGACAGGGGACGTCACCCCTCCACTTT.

The chain employs TRBV11-2 and TRBJ2-7; D gene unclear. The CDR3 runs to 14 residues. The germline V and J ends were trimmed by 2 bases and 3 bases, with 11 bases remaining between them. Per the germline V gene, CDR1 is SGHAT and CDR2 is FQNNGV. CDR3 protein: CASSLRRGYYEQYF. The DNA of the CDR3 is TGTGCCAGCAGCTTAAGGCGCGGCTACTACGAGCAGTACTTC.

The genes are TRBV6-6 and TRBJ2-3; possible D gene TRBD1, 6 bases. Trimming shortened V by 4 bases and J by 5 bases, and 16 bases separated the two germline ends. Germline loops: CDR1 MNHNY, CDR2 SVGAGI (reference sequence). The CDR3 sequence is 15 residues long. The CDR3 loop reads CASSSLGPRGDTQYF. The CDR3 DNA sequence: TGTGCCAGCAGTTCCCTAGGTCCCAGGGGAGATACGCAGTATTTT.

The chain couples TRBV11-1 to TRBJ2-7; perhaps TRBD2 as D (5 bases). This CDR3 region has 14 residues. V lost 3 bases and J 0 bases, leaving 9 bases between the germline ends. From germline, CDR1 is SGHAT and CDR2 FQDESV (reference sequence). This chain's CDR3 is CASSFGLDSYEQYF. The CDR3 region has the DNA TGTGCCAGCAGCTTCGGACTTGACTCCTACGAGCAGTACTTC.

V is TRBV2 and J is TRBJ2-3; D is possibly TRBD1 (5 bases). Trimming removed 5 bases from V and 2 bases from J, with 14 bases in between. CDR3 length: 15 amino acids. Germline V gene data show CDR1 as SNHLY and CDR2 as FYNNEI. The CDR3 here is CASSLGASNTDTQYF. The DNA for the CDR3 is TGTGCCAGCAGTTTAGGGGCGAGTAACACAGATACGCAGTATTTT.

The chain combines TRBV27 with TRBJ1-6; D is ambiguous. Germline lookup yields CDR1 MNHEY and CDR2 SMNVEV (reference sequence). CDR3 length: 15 residues. Trimming left V 10 bases short and J 0 bases short, with 13 bases between. The CDR3 spells CATGLLSSYNSPLHF. The DNA for the CDR3 is TGTGCCACTGGACTGTTGAGCTCCTATAATTCACCCCTCCACTTT.